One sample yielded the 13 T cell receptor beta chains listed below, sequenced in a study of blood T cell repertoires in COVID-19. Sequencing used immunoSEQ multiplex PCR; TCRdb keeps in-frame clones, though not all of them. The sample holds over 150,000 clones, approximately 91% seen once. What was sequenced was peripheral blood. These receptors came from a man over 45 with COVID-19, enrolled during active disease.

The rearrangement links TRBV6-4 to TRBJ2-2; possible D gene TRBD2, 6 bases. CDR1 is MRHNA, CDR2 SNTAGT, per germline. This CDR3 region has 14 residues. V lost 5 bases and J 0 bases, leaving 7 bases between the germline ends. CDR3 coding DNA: TGTGCCAGCAGTTGGGGGGCGAACACCGGGGAGCTGTTTTTT. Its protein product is CASSWGANTGELFF.

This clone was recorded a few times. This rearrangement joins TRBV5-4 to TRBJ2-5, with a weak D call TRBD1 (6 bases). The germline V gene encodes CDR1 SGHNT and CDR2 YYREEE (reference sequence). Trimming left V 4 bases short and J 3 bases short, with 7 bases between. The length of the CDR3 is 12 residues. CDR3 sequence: CASSRTEETQYF. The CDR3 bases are TGTGCCAGCAGCCGGACAGAAGAGACCCAGTACTTC.

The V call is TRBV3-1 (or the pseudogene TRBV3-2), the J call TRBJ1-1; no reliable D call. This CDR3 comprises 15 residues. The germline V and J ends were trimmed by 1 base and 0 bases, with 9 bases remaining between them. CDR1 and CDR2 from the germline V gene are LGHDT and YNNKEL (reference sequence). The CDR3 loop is CASSQGAAMNTEAFF. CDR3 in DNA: TGTGCCAGCAGCCAAGGGGCAGCTATGAACACTGAAGCTTTCTTT.

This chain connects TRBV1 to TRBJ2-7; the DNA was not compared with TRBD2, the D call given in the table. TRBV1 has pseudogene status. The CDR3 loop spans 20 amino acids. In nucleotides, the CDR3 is TGCACCAGCAGCCATGCCTGTGAGCGGGGCATCCTGAAAGGATACTACGAGCAGTACTTC. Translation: CTSSHACERGILKGYYEQYF.

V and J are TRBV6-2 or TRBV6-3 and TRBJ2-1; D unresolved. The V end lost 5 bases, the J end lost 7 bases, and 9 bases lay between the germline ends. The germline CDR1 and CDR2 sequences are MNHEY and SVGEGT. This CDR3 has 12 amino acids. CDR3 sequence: CASSRPRNEQFF. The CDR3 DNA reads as TGTGCCAGCAGTCGACCCAGGAATGAGCAGTTCTTC.

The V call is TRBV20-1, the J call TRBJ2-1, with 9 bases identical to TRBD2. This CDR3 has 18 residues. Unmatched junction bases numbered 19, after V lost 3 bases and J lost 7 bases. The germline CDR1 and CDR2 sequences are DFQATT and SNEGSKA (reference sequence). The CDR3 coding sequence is TGCAGTGCTAGTGGGACAGTAAGGCAGCGGGAGGTTCAGAATGAGCAGTTCTTC. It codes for CSASGTVRQREVQNEQFF.

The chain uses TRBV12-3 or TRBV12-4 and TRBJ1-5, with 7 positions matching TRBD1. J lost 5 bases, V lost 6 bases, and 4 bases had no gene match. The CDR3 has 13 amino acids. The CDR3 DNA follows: TGTGCCAGCAGGGGGACAGCAGATCAGCCCCAGCATTTT. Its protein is CASRGTADQPQHF.

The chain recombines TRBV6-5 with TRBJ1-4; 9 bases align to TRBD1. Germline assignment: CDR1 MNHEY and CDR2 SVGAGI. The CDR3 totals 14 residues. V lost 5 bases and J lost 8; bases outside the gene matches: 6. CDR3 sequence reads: CASSRTGEREKLFF. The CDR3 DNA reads TGTGCCAGCAGTCGGACAGGGGAGAGGGAAAAACTGTTTTTT.

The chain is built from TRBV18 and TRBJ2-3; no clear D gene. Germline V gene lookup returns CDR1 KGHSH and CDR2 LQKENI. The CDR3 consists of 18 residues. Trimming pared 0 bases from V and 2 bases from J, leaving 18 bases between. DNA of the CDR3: TGTGCCAGCTCACCACCGCCCTCCCTTTTGGGCCCCACAGATACGCAGTATTTT. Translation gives CASSPPPSLLGPTDTQYF.

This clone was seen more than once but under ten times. CDR3 residues: CASSYAGTGNTDTQYF. The CDR3 region has the DNA TGTGCCAGCAGTTATGCCGGGACAGGGAATACAGATACGCAGTATTTT. V gene TRBV6-6 combines with J gene TRBJ2-3; 9 positions match TRBD1. Losses at the gene ends were 3 bases for V and 3 bases for J; bases not matched to a gene: 7. Germline V gene data show CDR1 as MNHNY and CDR2 as SVGAGI (reference sequence). The CDR3 covers 16 residues.

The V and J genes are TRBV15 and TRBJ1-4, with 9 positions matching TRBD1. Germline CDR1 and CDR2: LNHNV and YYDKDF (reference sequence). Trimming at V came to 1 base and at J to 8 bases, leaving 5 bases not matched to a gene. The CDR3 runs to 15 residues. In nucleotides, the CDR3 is TGTGCCACCAGCAGAGGGACAGGGGTAGGAGAAAAACTGTTTTTT. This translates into CATSRGTGVGEKLFF.

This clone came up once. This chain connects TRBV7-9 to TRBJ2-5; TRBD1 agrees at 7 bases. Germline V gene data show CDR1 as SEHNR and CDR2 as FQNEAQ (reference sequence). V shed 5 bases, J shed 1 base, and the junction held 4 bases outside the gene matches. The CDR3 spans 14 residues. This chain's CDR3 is CASSRQGFQETQYF. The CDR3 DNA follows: TGTGCCAGCAGCCGACAGGGTTTCCAAGAGACCCAGTACTTC.

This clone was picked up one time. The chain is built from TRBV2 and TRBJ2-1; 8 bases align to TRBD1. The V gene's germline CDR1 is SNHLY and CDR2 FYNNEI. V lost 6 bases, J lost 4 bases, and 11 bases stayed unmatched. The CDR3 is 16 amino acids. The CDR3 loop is CASSGPDRGHYNEQFF. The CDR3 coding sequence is TGTGCCAGCAGCGGCCCCGACAGGGGCCATTACAATGAGCAGTTCTTC.